This T cell receptor beta chain was sequenced during a study of blood T cell repertoires in COVID-19. CDR3 length: 14 amino acids. CDR1 is LGHNA, CDR2 YSLEER, per germline. Trimming shortened V by 1 base and J by 0 bases, and 6 bases separated the two germline ends. Clones were read by immunoSEQ multiplex PCR, and TCRdb kept only the in-frame ones, dropping some. The sample lists some 220,000 clones; just over 85% were seen once. The chain carries TRBV4-3 and TRBJ1-1; D is unclear. The specimen sequenced was PBMCs or T cells enriched from blood (not recorded which). This TCR was sampled from a woman in her thirties or forties with acute COVID-19. The DNA for the CDR3 is TGCGCCAGCAGCCAAGTTGCGGTGAACACTGAAGCTTTCTTT. Its protein is CASSQVAVNTEAFF.